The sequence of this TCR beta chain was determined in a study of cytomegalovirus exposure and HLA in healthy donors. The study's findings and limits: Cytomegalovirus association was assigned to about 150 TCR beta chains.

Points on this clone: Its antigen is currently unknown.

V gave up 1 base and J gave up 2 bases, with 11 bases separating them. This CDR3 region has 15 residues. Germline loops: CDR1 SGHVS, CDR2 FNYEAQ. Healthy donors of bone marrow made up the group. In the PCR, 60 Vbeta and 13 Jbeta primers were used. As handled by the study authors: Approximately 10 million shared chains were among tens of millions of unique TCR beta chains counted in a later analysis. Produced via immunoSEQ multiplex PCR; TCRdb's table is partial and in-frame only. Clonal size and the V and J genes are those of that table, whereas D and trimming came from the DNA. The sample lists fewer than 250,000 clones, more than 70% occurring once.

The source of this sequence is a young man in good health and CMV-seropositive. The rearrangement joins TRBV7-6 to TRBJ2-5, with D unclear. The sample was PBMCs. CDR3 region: CASSLGGPPQETQYF. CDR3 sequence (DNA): TGTGCCAGCAGCTTAGGTGGGCCCCCTCAAGAGACCCAGTACTTC.